The clone carrying this TCR beta chain was seen repeatedly, ten times or more. Germline-derived CDR1 and CDR2 are MDHEN and SYDVKM. Trimming shortened V by 7 bases and J by 0 bases, and 16 bases separated the two germline ends. This CDR3 is 16 amino acids long. The data belong to a study of cytomegalovirus exposure and HLA in healthy donors. Primers for the PCR totalled 60 Vbeta and 13 Jbeta. TCRdb keeps only in-frame clones here, not all; method: immunoSEQ multiplex PCR. The repertoire has fewer than 70,000 clones, around 68% of them found once; the top ten carry roughly 11%. V is TRBV28 and J is TRBJ2-1; maybe TRBD1 (6 bases). Material: PBMCs. The sequence came from a woman under 40 in good health and CMV-seronegative. CDR3 in DNA: TGTGCCAGCAACCAAGGACAGTTCAGCTCCTACAATGAGCAGTTCTTC. Amino acid sequence: CASNQGQFSSYNEQFF.